A selection of T cell receptor beta chains follows, all from one sample in a study of T cells after yellow fever vaccination. One entry per CDR3 protein, called by TCRdb with MiXCR from the 5' RACE reads. The table includes fewer than 400,000 distinct CDR3 sequences, 6.2% detected once. The sequences come from PBMCs, collected 5 days after the yellow fever booster vaccination. The receptors shown here come from a young man who received the YFV17D yellow fever vaccine. Both conserved end residues are part of each CDR3. A D gene is named only where the DNA matches it firmly. Size is omitted from some rows. Given values are once, few, many or a class for expanded clones.

J: TRBJ2-7
V: TRBV9
D: NA
size: NA
DNA: TGTGCCAGCAGCGTGGAGGGGAGCTCCTACGAGCAGTACTTC
CDR3: CASSVEGSSYEQYF

J: TRBJ2-5
V: TRBV4-2
D: NA
size: NA
DNA: TGTGCCAGCAGCCCACAGGGAAGTGCGTACCGGGAGACCCAGTACTTC
CDR3: CASSPQGSAYRETQYF

J: TRBJ1-1
V: TRBV6-2/TRBV6-3
D: NA
size: NA
DNA: TGTGCCAGCAGTTACGTCGGCGGGGACACTGAAGCTTTCTTT
CDR3: CASSYVGGDTEAFF

J: TRBJ2-3
V: TRBV10-3
D: NA
size: NA
DNA: TGTGCCATCAGTCAGGGGCGGGAGATCACAGATACGCAGTATTTT
CDR3: CAISQGREITDTQYF

J: TRBJ2-2
V: TRBV24-1
D: TRBD1
size: few
DNA: TGTGCCACCAGTGAGCGACAGGGTTCCCTCACCGGGGAGCTGTTTTTT
CDR3: CATSERQGSLTGELFF

J: TRBJ1-2
V: TRBV2
D: NA
size: NA
DNA: TGTGCCAGCAGCCCCCCGCCAACAGAGAACTATGGCTACACCTTC
CDR3: CASSPPPTENYGYTF

J: TRBJ1-2
V: TRBV18
D: NA
size: few
DNA: TGTGCCAGCTCACCAGATGGGGCTGGCTACACCTTC
CDR3: CASSPDGAGYTF

J: TRBJ2-5
V: TRBV9
D: TRBD2
size: NA
DNA: TGTGCCAGCAGCGTAGCCCCGACTAGCGGGAGAGGAGAGACCCAGTACTTC
CDR3: CASSVAPTSGRGETQYF

J: TRBJ2-1
V: TRBV7-2
D: NA
size: few
DNA: TGTGCCAGCAGCTTGGGGACTCCCGAGGAGCAGTTCTTC
CDR3: CASSLGTPEEQFF

J: TRBJ2-1
V: TRBV5-5
D: NA
size: many
DNA: TGTGCCAGCAGCTTGACTAGTGAGCAGTTCTTC
CDR3: CASSLTSEQFF

J: TRBJ1-1
V: TRBV20-1
D: TRBD1
size: NA
DNA: TGCAGTGCTAGAAGGGAGGACAGGGGTGGCGCTGAAGCTTTCTTT
CDR3: CSARREDRGGAEAFF

J: TRBJ2-5
V: TRBV20-1
D: TRBD1
size: many
DNA: TGCAGTGCTAGAGCCACAGGGGAAGAGACCCAGTACTTC
CDR3: CSARATGEETQYF

J: TRBJ1-5
V: TRBV20-1
D: NA
size: few
DNA: TGCAGTGCTAGAGTGGAGTTCAGCCAGCATTTT
CDR3: CSARVEFSQHF

J: TRBJ2-4
V: TRBV28
D: TRBD2
size: few
DNA: TGTGCCAGCAGTGGAAGCCCCCGGGGGGACATTCAGTACTTC
CDR3: CASSGSPRGDIQYF

J: TRBJ2-2
V: TRBV7-8
D: NA
size: few
DNA: TGTGCCAGCAGCTTAACTCCCCCGGGACTCAAAACCGGGGAGCTGTTTTTT
CDR3: CASSLTPPGLKTGELFF

J: TRBJ2-2
V: TRBV5-6
D: NA
size: few
DNA: TGTGCCAGCAGCTTGTTGGACGCCGGGGAGCTGTTTTTT
CDR3: CASSLLDAGELFF

J: TRBJ2-2
V: TRBV20-1
D: NA
size: once
DNA: TGCAGTGCACAGAGAGAAACCGGGGAGCTGTTTTTT
CDR3: CSAQRETGELFF

J: TRBJ2-6
V: TRBV25-1
D: NA
size: few
DNA: TGTGCCAGCAGATCAAAAACCTACCGGGGCTTAGAGGGGAGGTCTGGGGCCAACGTCCTGACTTTC
CDR3: CASRSKTYRGLEGRSGANVLTF

J: TRBJ2-5
V: TRBV20-1
D: TRBD1
size: NA
DNA: TGCAGTGCTAGAGACGGGACAGGGGATCAAGAGACCCAGTACTTC
CDR3: CSARDGTGDQETQYF

J: TRBJ2-7
V: TRBV9
D: TRBD1
size: many
DNA: TGTGCCAGCAGCGAGAGACAGGGGCTCGAGCAGTACTTC
CDR3: CASSERQGLEQYF

J: TRBJ2-3
V: TRBV5-1
D: TRBD2
size: few
DNA: TGCGCCAGCAGCATGGGACTAGCGGGAGGGGCAGATACGCAGTATTTT
CDR3: CASSMGLAGGADTQYF

J: TRBJ2-1
V: TRBV25-1
D: NA
size: NA
DNA: TGTGCCAGCAGTGCCGGAGTCAGCGAGCAGTTCTTC
CDR3: CASSAGVSEQFF

J: TRBJ2-6
V: TRBV20-1
D: NA
size: few
DNA: TGCAGTGCTAGGCGAGGCGCCGGGGCCAACGTCCTGACTTTC
CDR3: CSARRGAGANVLTF

J: TRBJ2-5
V: TRBV5-1
D: NA
size: few
DNA: TGCGCCAGCAGCGCCAGGGTCACCGGGACCCAGTACTTC
CDR3: CASSARVTGTQYF

J: TRBJ2-3
V: TRBV6-1
D: NA
size: NA
DNA: TGTGCCAGCACCAATAGGGCGGCTAGCACAGATACGCAGTATTTT
CDR3: CASTNRAASTDTQYF

J: TRBJ2-3
V: TRBV7-9
D: NA
size: NA
DNA: TGTGCCAGCAGCTTAAGTCTCGTAGGGCGGGCGGCAGATACGCAGTATTTT
CDR3: CASSLSLVGRAADTQYF

J: TRBJ2-6
V: TRBV13
D: NA
size: few
DNA: TGTGCCAGCAGCTTAAGGGGAGGATGGGTTGGGGCCAACGTCCTGACTTTC
CDR3: CASSLRGGWVGANVLTF

J: TRBJ1-2
V: TRBV3-1
D: NA
size: many
DNA: TGTGCCAGCAGCCAAGATTTCGGGGCCCTCTTCTATGGCTACACCTTC
CDR3: CASSQDFGALFYGYTF

J: TRBJ2-1
V: TRBV5-1
D: TRBD1
size: NA
DNA: TGCGCCAGCAGCACATTCGACAGGGTACCCAATGAGCAGTTCTTC
CDR3: CASSTFDRVPNEQFF

J: TRBJ2-1
V: TRBV7-6
D: TRBD2
size: NA
DNA: TGTGCCAGCAGCTTCTCCCTAGCGGGAGAGGTAGGTGAGCAGTTCTTC
CDR3: CASSFSLAGEVGEQFF

J: TRBJ1-2
V: TRBV4-3
D: NA
size: many
DNA: TGCGCCAGCAGCCAAGATAGCCAGAGCGATGGCTACACCTTC
CDR3: CASSQDSQSDGYTF

J: TRBJ2-2
V: TRBV29-1
D: TRBD2
size: few
DNA: TGCAGCACCGGACTAGCGGGAAGAGCCGGGGAGCTGTTTTTT
CDR3: CSTGLAGRAGELFF

J: TRBJ1-5
V: TRBV5-1
D: NA
size: few
DNA: TGCGCCAGCAGCATCGACGGCAATCAGCCCCAGCATTTT
CDR3: CASSIDGNQPQHF

J: TRBJ2-7
V: TRBV20-1
D: TRBD2
size: few
DNA: TGCAGTGCTAGAGGGGTAACTAGCGGGAGTGATCCCTACGAGCAGTACTTC
CDR3: CSARGVTSGSDPYEQYF

J: TRBJ1-5
V: TRBV20-1
D: TRBD1
size: NA
DNA: TGCAGTGCTAGAGATCCGGACAGGAATCAGCCCCAGCATTTT
CDR3: CSARDPDRNQPQHF

J: TRBJ2-7
V: TRBV7-9
D: NA
size: few
DNA: TGTGCCAGCAGCTACGGACACACTACCCTCTTC
CDR3: CASSYGHTTLF

J: TRBJ2-1
V: TRBV6-5
D: TRBD1
size: many
DNA: TGTGCCAGCAGTTACAGGGGGCAAGGTAATGAGCAGTTCTTC
CDR3: CASSYRGQGNEQFF

J: TRBJ2-7
V: TRBV4-2
D: NA
size: few
DNA: TGTGCCAGCAGCCAAGTCAACCTCCGAACCCCATCCTACGAGCAGTACTTC
CDR3: CASSQVNLRTPSYEQYF

J: TRBJ2-3
V: TRBV20-1
D: TRBD2
size: few
DNA: TGCAGTGCTAGGGGGGGTAGCGGGAGTGATACGCAGTATTTT
CDR3: CSARGGSGSDTQYF